These 9 T cell receptor beta chains originate from one sample sequenced in a study of blood T cell repertoires in COVID-19. Only in-frame clones appear in the TCRdb table, and some are missing; sequencing was by immunoSEQ multiplex PCR. Of some 150,000 clones listed, 85% to 90% are singletons. Source material: peripheral blood. Receptor source: a human donor in a cohort sampled during active COVID-19.

The chain joins TRBV12-3 or TRBV12-4 to TRBJ2-2, with D uncertain. The CDR3 totals 13 residues. CDR3 loop: CAVTKNPPGELFF. The CDR3 DNA reads TGTGCGGTCACTAAGAATCCACCGGGGGAGCTGTTTTTT.

The chain combines TRBV11-2 with TRBJ2-1; TRBD2 matches 7 bases. In germline, CDR1 is SGHAT, CDR2 FQNNGV. The CDR3 totals 14 residues. V trimming: 3 bases; J trimming: 5 bases; junction bases outside the gene matches: 4. The CDR3 loop reads CASSFRDYNNEQFF. Here the CDR3 DNA reads TGTGCCAGCAGCTTTCGGGACTACAACAATGAGCAGTTCTTC.

V usage is TRBV6-2 or TRBV6-3 and J usage is TRBJ2-1, with 8 bases lining up with TRBD2. With V trimmed by 5 bases and J by 2 bases, 2 bases remained unmatched. The CDR3 is made up of 14 amino acids. From germline, CDR1 is MNHEY and CDR2 SVGEGT. The CDR3 region has the DNA TGTGCCAGCAGTGGGACTAGTCCCTACAATGAGCAGTTCTTC. This sequence encodes CASSGTSPYNEQFF.

J is TRBJ1-6 and V is TRBV7-2; 7 bases align to TRBD1. CDR3 size: 17 residues. Germline V gives CDR1 SGHTA, CDR2 FQGNSA. After removal of 0 bases from V and 10 bases from J, the junction contained 12 bases not matched to a gene. For the CDR3, the DNA is TGTGCCAGCAGCTTAGCTTCGACAGGGACGTCTTGGTCACCCCTCCACTTT. Translating it yields CASSLASTGTSWSPLHF.

This rearrangement joins TRBV11-3 to TRBJ2-1; 10 nucleotides match TRBD2. The CDR3 is 15 amino acids. Germline values: CDR1 SGHNT, CDR2 YENEEA. With 5 bases clipped from V and 5 bases from J, the junction kept 6 bases outside the gene matches. This CDR3 reads CASSPGLARDNEQFF. The DNA for the CDR3 is TGTGCCAGCAGCCCGGGACTAGCGCGCGACAATGAGCAGTTCTTC.

This clone appeared once. CDR3 sequence reads: CASSLIDYEPDTQYF. The CDR3, as DNA: TGCGCCAGCAGCTTGATCGACTATGAGCCAGATACGCAGTATTTT. The chain recombines TRBV5-1 with TRBJ2-3; D is possibly TRBD2 (5 bases). The CDR3 totals 15 residues. Trimming shortened V by 1 base and J by 4 bases, and 13 bases separated the two germline ends. From germline, CDR1 is SGHRS and CDR2 YFSETQ.

V is TRBV6-2 or TRBV6-3 and J is TRBJ2-7, with 9 bases matching TRBD1. The germline CDR1 and CDR2 sequences are MNHEY and SVGEGT. V lost 4 bases and J lost 3; bases outside the gene matches: 4. The CDR3 is 14 amino acids. The CDR3 is CASSFGTGFYEQYF. DNA for the CDR3: TGTGCCAGCAGTTTTGGGACAGGGTTCTACGAGCAGTACTTC.

The CDR3 here is CASSLSGARAKNIQYF. The CDR3 DNA reads as TGTGCCAGCAGCTTAAGTGGGGCACGGGCCAAAAACATTCAGTACTTC. The chain recombines TRBV7-8 with TRBJ2-4; tentative D call: TRBD1 (5 bases). This CDR3 has 16 residues. Germline CDR1 reads SGHVS; CDR2 reads FQNEAQ. V was shortened by 2 bases and J by 1 base, with 12 bases between the two germline ends.

This chain connects TRBV7-9 to TRBJ1-3; TRBD1 agrees at 7 bases. The trim removed 5 bases at V and 3 bases at J, leaving 7 bases unmatched. The CDR3 is 15 residues long. Germline CDR1 SEHNR, CDR2 FQNEAQ (reference sequence). The CDR3 region is CASSLGDRDGNTIYF. In nucleotides, the CDR3 is TGTGCCAGCAGCCTAGGCGACAGGGATGGAAACACCATATATTTT.